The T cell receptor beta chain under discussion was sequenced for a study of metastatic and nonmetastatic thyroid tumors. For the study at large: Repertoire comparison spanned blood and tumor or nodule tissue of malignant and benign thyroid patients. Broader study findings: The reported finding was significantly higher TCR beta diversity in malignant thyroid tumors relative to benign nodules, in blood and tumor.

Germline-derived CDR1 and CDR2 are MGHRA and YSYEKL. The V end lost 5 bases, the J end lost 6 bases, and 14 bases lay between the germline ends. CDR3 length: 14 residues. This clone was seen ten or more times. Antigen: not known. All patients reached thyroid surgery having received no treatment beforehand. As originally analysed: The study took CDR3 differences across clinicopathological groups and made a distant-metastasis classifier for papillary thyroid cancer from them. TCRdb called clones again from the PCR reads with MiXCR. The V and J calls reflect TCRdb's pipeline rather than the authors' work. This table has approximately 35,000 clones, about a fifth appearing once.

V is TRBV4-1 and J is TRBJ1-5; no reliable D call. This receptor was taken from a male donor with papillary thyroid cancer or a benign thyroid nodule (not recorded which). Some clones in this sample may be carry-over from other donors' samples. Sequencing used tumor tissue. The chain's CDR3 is CASSTGVGGQPQHF. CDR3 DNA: TGCGCCAGCAGCACGGGTGTGGGTGGTCAGCCCCAGCATTTT.